Presented here are 25 T cell receptor beta chains from one specimen sequenced in a study of CD8+ T cells in alopecia areata. Cutaneous lymph nodes were pooled and cells sorted by CD4, CD8alpha, NKG2D, NKG2ACE and more. Sequencing relied on a cDNA template that was reverse transcribed from extracted RNA. Libraries were prepared by immunoSEQ multiplex PCR; TCRdb keeps only in-frame clonotypes and omits some of them. This sample shows more than 250,000 clones and no singletons; more than 0.95% rests with the ten largest. Sequencing input: CD4+ T cells sorted from a lymph node. These receptors came from a C3H/HeJ mouse with alopecia areata. The MHC haplotype recorded for the strain is H2-k.

A note on this clone: Gene names and germline refer to mouse. Read coverage stops 4 residues before the CDR3 terminus; the germline J gene supplies the remainder. This chain joins TRBV13-3 and TRBJ2-2, with a possible D match to TRBD1 (5 bases). V was pared by 1 base and J by 4 bases, with 11 bases between. This CDR3 comprises 15 residues. Germline V CDR1 and CDR2: NNHDY, SYVADS. CDR3 bases read: TGTGCCAGCAGTGATAAGGGGTTCGGCACCGGG. Its translation: CASSDKGFGTG. Given in full, the CDR3 is CASSDKGFGTGQLYF.

In this sample, this clone turned up a few times. Gene names and germline refer to mouse. The CDR3 is cut off 4 residues early in the read; its end comes from the germline J gene. Other DNA sequences in this sample translate to the same CDR3. V usage is TRBV1 and J usage is TRBJ2-7; 10 positions agree with TRBD1. CDR1 and CDR2 from the germline V gene are NSQYPW and LRSPGD (reference sequence). V dropped 0 bases and J dropped 3; count of bases not matched to a gene: 2. This CDR3 comprises 15 residues. The CDR3 loop reads CTCSAEGTGVYEQYF. The CDR3 DNA, read in part, is TGCACCTGCAGTGCAGAGGGGACAGGGGTCTAT.

Worth noting for this clone: Gene and germline names: mouse. The sequence runs out 4 residues before the end of the CDR3; the remainder is reconstructed from the germline J gene. Other nucleotide sequences in the sample specify the same CDR3. V is TRBV17 and J is TRBJ2-7; 12 positions match TRBD2. The CDR3 has 14 residues. Germline CDR1 reads MNHDT; CDR2 reads YYDKIL. This CDR3 is CASSTGTGGYEQYF. CDR3 DNA (partial): TGTGCTAGCAGCACCGGGACTGGGGGGTAT.

To note about this clone: Mouse names are used for the genes. The read is 4 residues too short to cover the CDR3 end, so that end is filled in from the germline J gene. V and J are TRBV19 and TRBJ1-2, with 7 bases matching TRBD1. This CDR3 spans 15 amino acids. CDR1 and CDR2 from the germline V gene are FNHDT and SITEND (reference sequence). With 4 bases clipped from V and 3 bases from J, the junction kept 9 bases outside the gene matches. The sequenced part of the CDR3 DNA is TGTGCCAGCAGTCTCCCCTGGGACAGCCACTCC. Amino acid sequence: CASSLPWDSHS. The full CDR3 protein is CASSLPWDSHSDYTF.

As regards this clone: A clone one base away is much larger, so this may be a read error. The gene names given are mouse names. With the read ending 4 residues before the CDR3 end, the germline J gene is used to fill in that end. Other DNA variants within this sample encode the same CDR3. The chain employs TRBV19 and TRBJ2-7, with 12 nucleotides matching TRBD2. Germline CDR1 reads FNHDT; CDR2 reads SITEND (reference sequence). This CDR3 has 14 amino acids. This CDR3 reads CASSPGTGGYEQYF. The CDR3 DNA, read in part, is TGTGCCAGCAGTCCCGGGACTGGGGGGTAT.

Points on this clone: Mouse gene names and germline throughout. The read stops 4 residues short of the end of the CDR3; the missing end is completed from the germline J gene. The chain has TRBV1 and TRBJ2-1; 7 bases are a match to TRBD2. This CDR3 contains 15 residues. From germline, CDR1 is NSQYPW and CDR2 LRSPGD (reference sequence). Partial CDR3 DNA: TGCACCTGCAGTGCACAGACTGGGCCCGGGTCT. Protein: CTCSAQTGPGS. The full CDR3 protein is CTCSAQTGPGSEQFF.

This clone has a handful of counts. The genes and germline here are from mouse. The read falls 4 residues short of the CDR3 end, and the missing part is taken from the germline J gene. The same CDR3 also results from other DNA sequences found in this sample. This sequence joins TRBV13-2 and TRBJ2-5, with a weak D call TRBD1 (6 bases). CDR1 and CDR2 from the germline V gene are NNHNN and SYGAGS (reference sequence). This CDR3 comprises 13 residues. Between the trimmed V and J ends, which lost 5 bases and 1 base, there was a span of 8 bases. Incomplete CDR3 DNA: TGTGCCAGCGGCCGGACAGACCAAGAC. It encodes CASGRTDQD. The full CDR3 protein is CASGRTDQDTQYF.

A note on this clone: Gene names are mouse gene names. The CDR3 end is not reached by the read, which stops 4 residues before it; the germline J gene fills it in. The V gene is TRBV1, the J gene TRBJ2-5; D is perhaps TRBD2 (6 bases). Germline CDR1 NSQYPW, CDR2 LRSPGD (reference sequence). The CDR3 covers 15 residues. The CDR3 spells CTCSATRDLWDTQYF. The part of the CDR3 DNA that was read is TGCACCTGCAGTGCAACCCGGGACTTGTGGGAC.

This clone was observed a handful of times. Gene names denote mouse genes. The sequenced fragment ends 4 residues before the CDR3 boundary, so the rest is inferred from the germline J gene. Other nucleotide sequences from this sample produce the same CDR3. This chain uses TRBV1 with TRBJ2-2; D perhaps matches TRBD2 (6 bases). V lost 0 bases, J lost 3 bases, and 8 bases lay in between. CDR1 is NSQYPW and CDR2 is LRSPGD in the germline V gene (reference sequence). CDR3 length: 15 residues. The CDR3 spells CTCSADRGDTGQLYF. The sequenced part of the CDR3 DNA is TGCACCTGCAGTGCAGACCGGGGGGACACCGGG.

This clone has just a few counts. Gene names and germline refer to mouse. The read terminates 4 residues before the CDR3 end, so the remaining end is supplied by the germline J gene. The V call is TRBV13-2, the J call TRBJ2-4; D might be TRBD1 (5 bases). The CDR3 consists of 12 residues. Germline V gene lookup returns CDR1 NNHNN and CDR2 SYGAGS (reference sequence). The sequenced part of the CDR3 DNA is TGTGCCAGCGGTCCGGACACAAAC. Translation gives CASGPDTN. The whole CDR3 protein is CASGPDTNTLYF.

This clone was seen a handful of times. Gene labels here are mouse ones. From the germline J gene comes the end of the CDR3, since the read stops 4 residues before it. Other DNA sequences of this sample code for an identical CDR3. The chain carries TRBV19 and TRBJ2-1; the D gene is possibly TRBD1 (5 bases). V lost 1 base and J 3 bases, leaving 8 bases between the germline ends. This CDR3 has 14 residues. Germline CDR1 is FNHDT and CDR2 is SITEND (reference sequence). CDR3 loop: CASSIQGSYAEQFF. CDR3 DNA (partial): TGTGCCAGCAGTATACAGGGAAGCTATGCT.

In its sample, this clone was seen many times. Each gene name is a mouse one. CDR3: CASSEGTGEVFF. CDR3 DNA (partial): TGTGCTAGCAGTGAAGGGACAGGA. The chain combines TRBV17 with TRBJ1-1; TRBD1 matches 8 bases. The DNA ends 4 residues before the CDR3 does, and the rest of the CDR3 is filled in from the germline J gene. The CDR3 sequence is 12 residues long. Germline V gene lookup returns CDR1 MNHDT and CDR2 YYDKIL.

For this clone: Gene labels here are mouse ones. The CDR3 end is not reached by the read, which stops 4 residues before it; the germline J gene fills it in. The chain has TRBV13-1 and TRBJ2-2; D is ambiguous. The ends were cut back, 1 base at V and 1 base at J, with 5 bases in the middle. Looked up from germline, CDR1 is NSHNY and CDR2 is SYGAGN. CDR3 length equals 14 residues. The part of the CDR3 DNA that was read is TGTGCCAGCAGTGATAACAGAAACACCGGG. This gives the protein CASSDNRNTG. The entire CDR3 protein is CASSDNRNTGQLYF.

Notes on this clone: Mouse names are used for the genes. The read falls 4 residues short of the CDR3 end, and the missing part is taken from the germline J gene. Within the sample, other DNA sequences also encode this same CDR3. The chain combines TRBV13-3 with TRBJ2-1; 9 bases fit TRBD1. This CDR3 region has 14 residues. The germline V gene encodes CDR1 NNHDY and CDR2 SYVADS. The CDR3 region is CASSDDRGRAEQFF. The sequenced part of the CDR3 DNA is TGTGCCAGCAGTGATGACAGGGGGCGAGCT.

A remark on this clone: Each gene name is a mouse one. The read halts 4 residues ahead of the CDR3 end, with the missing end drawn from the germline J gene. The rearrangement joins TRBV1 to TRBJ1-1, with 8 bases fitting TRBD1. CDR3 length equals 15 residues. V dropped 1 base and J dropped 0; count of bases not matched to a gene: 1. Germline assignment: CDR1 NSQYPW and CDR2 LRSPGD (reference sequence). CDR3 amino acids: CTCSAVRGPNTEVFF. The sequenced part of the CDR3 DNA is TGCACCTGCAGTGCAGTCAGGGGGCCAAACACA.

The sample holds a few counts of this clone. Mouse names are used for the genes. The read gets to within 4 residues of the CDR3 end, and the germline J gene fills in the rest. This same CDR3 is encoded by further DNA sequences in the sample. The V call is TRBV31, the J call TRBJ2-3, with 7 bases fitting TRBD2. J lost 1 base, V lost 4 bases, and 2 bases had no gene match. Germline V gene sequence: CDR1 GKSSPN, CDR2 SITVG. The CDR3 consists of 13 residues. The CDR3 bases that were read are TGTGCCTGGACGGGGGGGGGTGCAGAA. Translation gives CAWTGGGAE. The complete CDR3 reads CAWTGGGAETLYF.

Concerning this clone: Gene names refer to mouse genes. Here the CDR3 reads CASSMGQGRDYAEQFF. CDR3 DNA (partial): TGTGCCAGCAGTATGGGCCAGGGGAGGGACTATGCT. The chain joins TRBV19 to TRBJ2-1; D is perhaps TRBD1 (6 bases). The CDR3 is cut off 4 residues early in the read; its end comes from the germline J gene. V lost 2 bases and J lost 2, with 14 bases in between. The CDR3 is 16 amino acids. CDR1 FNHDT and CDR2 SITEND come from the germline V gene (reference sequence).

This clone has a handful of counts. Gene names are the mouse ones. The DNA ends 4 residues before the CDR3 does, and the rest of the CDR3 is filled in from the germline J gene. This rearrangement joins TRBV19 to TRBJ1-1; TRBD1 matches at 9 bases. The CDR3 consists of 13 residues. The germline gives CDR1 FNHDT, CDR2 SITEND (reference sequence). Germline trimming cut 4 bases from V and 4 bases from J; bases unmatched to any gene: 2. Partial CDR3 DNA: TGTGCCAGCAGTGCGACAGGGGGCACA. Its translation: CASSATGGT. The full CDR3 is CASSATGGTEVFF.

There are many counts of this clone. The listed genes are named as in mouse. Other DNA sequences from this sample encode an identical CDR3 as well. This chain's CDR3 is CASGAGGQDTQYF. CDR3 bases read: TGTGCCAGCGGTGCAGGGGGCCAAGAC. V gene TRBV13-2 combines with J gene TRBJ2-5; TRBD1 agrees at 7 bases. The observed sequence ends 4 residues before the CDR3 terminus, with the missing tail filled in from the germline J gene. Germline V CDR1 and CDR2: NNHNN, SYGAGS (reference sequence). Germline trimming cut 3 bases from V and 2 bases from J; bases unmatched to any gene: 0. The CDR3 spans 13 residues.

This clone appeared a few times. Gene and germline names: mouse. The sequenced fragment ends 4 residues before the CDR3 boundary, so the rest is inferred from the germline J gene. Other DNA sequences from this sample encode an identical CDR3 as well. J is TRBJ2-5 and V is TRBV13-3; the match to TRBD2 covers 8 bases. There are 13 residues in the CDR3. Germline CDR1 reads NNHDY; CDR2 reads SYVADS. The ends lost 3 bases at V and 3 bases at J; junction bases unmatched: 0. The CDR3 loop is CASSAGGQDTQYF. The CDR3 DNA, read in part, is TGTGCCAGCAGTGCTGGGGGGCAAGAC.

The table lists this clone with a few counts. Germline and genes here are mouse. The read terminates 4 residues before the CDR3 end, so the remaining end is supplied by the germline J gene. The same CDR3 can be traced to other DNA sequences in this sample. The chain recombines TRBV31 with TRBJ1-1; the match to TRBD1 covers 8 bases. With 3 bases clipped from V and 3 bases from J, the junction kept 3 bases outside the gene matches. Germline V gene lookup returns CDR1 GKSSPN and CDR2 SITVG. CDR3 length equals 13 residues. The CDR3 bases that were read are TGTGCCTGGAGAGACAGGGGAGACACA. The encoded protein is CAWRDRGDT. The CDR3, in full, reads CAWRDRGDTEVFF.

Note on this clone: Gene names denote mouse genes. The sequenced fragment ends 4 residues before the CDR3 boundary, so the rest is inferred from the germline J gene. The sample has other DNA sequences that encode this CDR3 too. The V gene is TRBV31, the J gene TRBJ2-2; 7 bases fit TRBD1. V gave up 0 bases and J gave up 5 bases; unmatched junction bases: 0. The CDR3 length is 13 residues. CDR1 and CDR2 (germline): GKSSPN, SITVG. The sequenced part of the CDR3 DNA is TGTGCCTGGAGTCTACAGGGGACCGGG. It translates to CAWSLQGTG. The entire CDR3 is CAWSLQGTGQLYF.

This clone was detected a few times. The genes and germline here are from mouse. The CDR3 is cut off 4 residues early in the read; its end comes from the germline J gene. The chain joins TRBV31 to TRBJ2-5; 7 bases agree with TRBD1. Looked up from germline, CDR1 is GKSSPN and CDR2 is SITVG. V shed 0 bases and J 1 base; nucleotides not matched to a gene: 4. The CDR3 is 15 amino acids. CDR3 protein: CAWSLAGTDQDTQYF. CDR3 bases read: TGTGCCTGGAGTCTAGCCGGGACAGACCAAGAC.

In regard to this clone: Mouse names are used for the genes. Read sequence stops 4 residues before the CDR3 end, and the germline J gene provides the missing end. The sample contains more than one DNA sequence encoding this CDR3. The genes are TRBV1 and TRBJ2-7; 12 positions match TRBD1. Germline CDR1 NSQYPW, CDR2 LRSPGD (reference sequence). There are 14 residues in the CDR3. CDR3 sequence reads: CTCSAGQGADEQYF. The part of the CDR3 DNA that was read is TGCACCTGCAGTGCGGGACAGGGGGCAGAT.

This clone was counted only a few times. The gene names here belong to mouse. From the germline J gene comes the end of the CDR3, since the read stops 4 residues before it. The chain couples TRBV17 to TRBJ2-4, with D tentatively TRBD2 (7 bases). Trimming pared 2 bases from V and 3 bases from J, leaving 12 bases between. There are 15 residues in the CDR3. Germline CDR1 reads MNHDT; CDR2 reads YYDKIL. The sequenced CDR3 bases are TGTGCTAGCAGTAGACGGGGGGCGAGGCAAAAC. Amino acids: CASSRRGARQN. The complete CDR3 sequence is CASSRRGARQNTLYF.